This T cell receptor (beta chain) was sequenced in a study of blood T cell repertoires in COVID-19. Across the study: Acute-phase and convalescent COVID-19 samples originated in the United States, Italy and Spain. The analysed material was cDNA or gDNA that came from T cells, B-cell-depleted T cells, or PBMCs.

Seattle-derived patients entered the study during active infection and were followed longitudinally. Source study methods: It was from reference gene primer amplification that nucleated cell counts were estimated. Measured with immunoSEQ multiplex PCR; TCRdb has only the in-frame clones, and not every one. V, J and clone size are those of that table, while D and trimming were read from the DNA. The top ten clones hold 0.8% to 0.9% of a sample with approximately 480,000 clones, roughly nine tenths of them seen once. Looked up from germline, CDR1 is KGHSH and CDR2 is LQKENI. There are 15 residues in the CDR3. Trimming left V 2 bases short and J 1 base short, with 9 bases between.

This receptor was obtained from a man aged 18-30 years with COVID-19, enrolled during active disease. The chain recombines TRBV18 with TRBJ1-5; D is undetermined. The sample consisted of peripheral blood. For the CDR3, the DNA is TGTGCCAGCTCACCAGATAGGAGGAGCAATCAGCCCCAGCATTTT. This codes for CASSPDRRSNQPQHF.